These 12 T cell receptor beta chains share one sample of origin, sequenced in a study of blood T cell repertoires in COVID-19. TCRdb's table, derived via immunoSEQ multiplex PCR, lists solely in-frame clones and lacks some. The sample records around 150,000 clones, about four fifths being singletons. Sequences were obtained from PBMCs or T cells enriched from blood (not recorded which). The receptors shown here come from a woman in her fifties or sixties with acute COVID-19.

The genes are TRBV14 and TRBJ2-3, with no clear D. The CDR3 contains 14 residues. Trimming stripped 1 base from V and 0 bases from J, with 5 bases between. Germline values: CDR1 SGHDN, CDR2 FVKESK. The CDR3 protein is CASSQGGSTDTQYF. The CDR3, as DNA: TGTGCCAGCAGCCAAGGAGGCAGCACAGATACGCAGTATTTT.

The genes are TRBV3-1 (or the pseudogene TRBV3-2) and TRBJ2-7; D may be TRBD2 (6 bases). Trimming removed 8 bases at V and 1 base at J, with 18 bases between. CDR1 LGHDT and CDR2 YNNKEL come from the germline V gene (reference sequence). The CDR3 is 15 residues long. CDR3 in DNA: TGTGCCAGCTACCTGGCGGGACTCATTTCCTACGAGCAGTACTTC. This sequence encodes CASYLAGLISYEQYF.

This sequence joins TRBV7-3 and TRBJ2-5, with TRBD1 matching 7 bases. CDR3 size: 13 residues. Germline CDR1 SGHTA, CDR2 FQGTGA. The ends lost 5 bases at V and 4 bases at J; junction bases unmatched: 4. The CDR3 DNA reads TGTGCCAGCAGCCAGGGGGACCGAGAGACCCAGTACTTC. It is translated as CASSQGDRETQYF.

The V gene is TRBV5-1, the J gene TRBJ2-5, with 8 bases identical to TRBD2. CDR3 length equals 13 residues. Per germline, CDR1 SGHRS and CDR2 YFSETQ. The V and J ends lost 5 bases and 5 bases, in that order; junction bases with no gene match: 5. The CDR3 reads CASRSGREETQYF. CDR3 nucleotides: TGCGCCAGCAGAAGCGGGAGAGAGGAGACCCAGTACTTC. The full variable domain, in which reference TRBV5-1 and TRBJ2-5 provide the parts outside the CDR3, is KAGVTQTPRYLIKTRGQQVTLSCSPISGHRSVSWYQQTPGQGLQFLFEYFSETQRNKGNFPGRFSGRQFSNSRSEMNVSTLELGDSALYLCASRSGREETQYFGPGTRLLVL.

The V gene is TRBV4-1, the J gene TRBJ2-1; D might be TRBD1 (5 bases). The germline gives CDR1 MGHRA, CDR2 YSYEKL. The CDR3 extends over 17 amino acids. Trimming cost V 4 bases and J 4 bases, with 20 bases left between them. CDR3: CASSLPPDKPKYNEQFF. As DNA, the CDR3 is TGCGCCAGCAGCCTTCCTCCGGACAAACCGAAATACAATGAGCAGTTCTTC.

This clone has just a few counts. The chain recombines TRBV19 with TRBJ2-3, with D hard to call. From germline, CDR1 is LNHDA and CDR2 SQIVND (reference sequence). The CDR3 runs to 12 residues. Trimming took off 2 bases at V and 6 bases at J, with 6 bases between the two ends. This CDR3 reads CASSISSDTQYF. CDR3 nucleotide sequence: TGTGCCAGTAGTATATCGTCTGATACGCAGTATTTT.

The chain employs TRBV9 and TRBJ2-6; the match to TRBD1 covers 10 bases. CDR3 length: 19 residues. Trimming at V came to 1 base and at J to 1 base, leaving 8 bases not matched to a gene. CDR1 SGDLS and CDR2 YYNGEE come from the germline V gene. CDR3 nucleotides: TGTGCCAGCAGCGTAAGACAGGGGGCGTATTTTTCTGGGGCCAACGTCCTGACTTTC. Translated: CASSVRQGAYFSGANVLTF.

V is TRBV24-1 and J is TRBJ2-1; D gene uncertain. The CDR3 has 16 amino acids. V was cut by 2 bases and J by 1 base, with 11 bases left in between. The germline gives CDR1 KGHDR, CDR2 SFDVKD. The CDR3 reads CATSDSGHSSYNEQFF. Here the CDR3 DNA reads TGTGCCACCAGTGATTCAGGCCACTCGTCCTACAATGAGCAGTTCTTC.

This clone is a singleton in its sample. The gene calls are TRBV6-1 and TRBJ2-7; TRBD2 matches 12 bases. The length of the CDR3 is 18 residues. The V gene's germline CDR1 is MNHNS and CDR2 SASEGT. J gave up 6 bases and V 1 base, and 13 bases lay outside the gene matches. The chain's CDR3 is CASSEEAFRLAGAGEQYF. As DNA, the CDR3 is TGTGCCAGCAGTGAAGAAGCCTTCCGACTAGCGGGAGCTGGCGAGCAGTACTTC.

This chain connects TRBV2 to TRBJ2-3; D remains unclear. The CDR3 runs 12 residues. The germline V gene encodes CDR1 SNHLY and CDR2 FYNNEI. V lost 0 bases and J lost 4, with 2 bases in between. CDR3 residues: CASSEAADTQYF. Written as DNA, the CDR3 is TGTGCCAGCAGTGAAGCCGCAGATACGCAGTATTTT.

This clone was seen a few times. This chain joins TRBV3-1 (or the pseudogene TRBV3-2) and TRBJ2-7, with D perhaps TRBD2 (5 bases). Per the germline V gene, CDR1 is LGHDT and CDR2 is YNNKEL (reference sequence). The CDR3 sequence is 14 residues long. V lost 6 bases, J lost 7 bases, and 19 bases lay in between. The CDR3 region has the DNA TGTGCCAGCAGTGGAGGTCATCTGGTGGGTGAGCAGTACTTC. Amino acids: CASSGGHLVGEQYF.

The rearrangement joins TRBV7-8 to TRBJ1-1; 10 positions agree with TRBD1. Per the germline V gene, CDR1 is SGHVS and CDR2 is FQNEAQ. The ends lost 5 bases at V and 3 bases at J; junction bases unmatched: 6. The CDR3 has 15 amino acids. CDR3 sequence: CASSHDRGHDTEAFF. CDR3 bases: TGTGCCAGCAGCCACGACAGGGGGCATGACACTGAAGCTTTCTTT.